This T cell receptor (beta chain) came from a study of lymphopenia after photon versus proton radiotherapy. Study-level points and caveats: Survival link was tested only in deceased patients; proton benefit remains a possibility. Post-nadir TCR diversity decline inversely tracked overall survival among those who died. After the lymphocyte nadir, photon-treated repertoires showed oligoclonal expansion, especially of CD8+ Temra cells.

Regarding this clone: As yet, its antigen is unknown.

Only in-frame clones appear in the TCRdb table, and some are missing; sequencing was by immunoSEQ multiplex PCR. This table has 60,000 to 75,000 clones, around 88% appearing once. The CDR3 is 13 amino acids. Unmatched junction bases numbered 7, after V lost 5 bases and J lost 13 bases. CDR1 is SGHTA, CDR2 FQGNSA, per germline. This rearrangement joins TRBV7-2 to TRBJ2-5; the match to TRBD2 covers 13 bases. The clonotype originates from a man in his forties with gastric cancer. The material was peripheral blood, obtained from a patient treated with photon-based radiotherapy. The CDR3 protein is CASSPGLAGAPYF. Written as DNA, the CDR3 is TGTGCCAGCAGCCCAGGACTAGCGGGGGCGCCGTACTTC.